Each of the 26 T cell receptor beta chains below was sequenced from the same sample in a study of cytomegalovirus exposure and HLA in healthy donors (dated by TCRdb to about 2017). The library was generated by the immunoSEQ multiplex PCR assay. Drawn from immuneACCESS, this table holds only the in-frame rearrangements with V and J called that TCRdb kept. Clones are partly lost; checked studies trace under half to an unresolved V gene and leave the rest unexplained. The sample table records 140,000 to 150,000 clones; roughly 86% of these occur just once. Less than 5.5% of the sample rests with the top ten. What was sequenced was PBMCs. These receptors came from a young man in good health and CMV-seropositive.

The chain carries TRBV10-3 and TRBJ1-3; tentatively, D is TRBD1 (5 bases). CDR1 is ENHRY and CDR2 is SYGVKD in the germline V gene. Between the trimmed V and J ends, which lost 4 bases and 2 bases, there was a span of 9 bases. The CDR3 sequence is 14 residues long. CDR3 in amino acids: CAISGQMTGNTIYF. CDR3 sequence (DNA): TGTGCCATCAGTGGACAGATGACTGGAAACACCATATATTTT.

This sequence joins TRBV19 and TRBJ1-1, with TRBD1 identical over 7 bases. V shed 5 bases and J 1 base; nucleotides not matched to a gene: 1. This CDR3 is built from 13 residues. CDR1 is LNHDA and CDR2 is SQIVND in the germline V gene (reference sequence). DNA for the CDR3: TGTGCCAGTAGTTGGGACAGGAACACTGAAGCTTTCTTT. Protein sequence: CASSWDRNTEAFF.

This chain links TRBV5-6 with TRBJ1-2; no clear D gene. The length of the CDR3 is 13 residues. Trimming left V 0 bases short and J 7 bases short, with 10 bases between. The germline CDR1 and CDR2 sequences are SGHDT and YYEEEE. In DNA form, the CDR3 reads TGTGCCAGCAGCTTGGAGGGCCGGGGTGGCTACACCTTC. Its translation: CASSLEGRGGYTF.

The chain recombines TRBV4-1 with TRBJ1-5, with D unresolved. Germline V gene data show CDR1 as MGHRA and CDR2 as YSYEKL. The CDR3 totals 17 residues. The ends were cut back, 3 bases at V and 0 bases at J, with 15 bases in the middle. The CDR3: CASSQERTDFSNQPQHF. The CDR3 DNA reads as TGCGCCAGCAGCCAGGAGCGGACGGACTTTAGCAATCAGCCCCAGCATTTT.

There are a few counts of this clone. The chain is built from TRBV5-4 and TRBJ1-4; D remains unclear. The CDR3 is 14 residues long. Germline lookup yields CDR1 SGHNT and CDR2 YYREEE (reference sequence). Trimming pared 0 bases from V and 1 base from J, leaving 4 bases between. The CDR3 sequence is CASSLGGTNEKLFF. CDR3 DNA: TGTGCCAGCAGCTTGGGAGGAACTAATGAAAAACTGTTTTTT.

This chain connects TRBV2 to TRBJ2-1; D might be TRBD1 (8 bases). There are 14 residues in the CDR3. V gave up 11 bases and J gave up 9 bases, with 23 bases separating them. The V gene's germline CDR1 is SNHLY and CDR2 FYNNEI. The CDR3 reads CAGSGQGGVSEQFF. CDR3 sequence (DNA): TGTGCCGGATCAGGACAGGGAGGGGTTAGTGAGCAGTTCTTC.

The chain uses TRBV4-1 and TRBJ1-2; the D gene is possibly TRBD1 (5 bases). Germline assignment: CDR1 MGHRA and CDR2 YSYEKL. The CDR3 sequence is 13 residues long. The V end lost 7 bases, the J end lost 8 bases, and 17 bases lay between the germline ends. CDR3 residues: CASTRNGGGGYTF. The CDR3 nucleotides are TGCGCCAGCACCCGAAACGGGGGTGGCGGCTACACCTTC.

The chain uses TRBV12-5 and TRBJ2-7, with D hard to call. CDR1 and CDR2 from the germline V gene are LGHNT and FRNRAP. The V gene lost 0 bases and the J gene lost 0 bases, with 15 bases spanning the gap. The CDR3 loop spans 17 amino acids. Written as DNA, the CDR3 is TGTGCTAGTGGTTTGGTATTGGCAGGCGCAAGCTCCTACGAGCAGTACTTC. Its translation is CASGLVLAGASSYEQYF.

The genes are TRBV5-1 and TRBJ2-4; TRBD2 matches 13 bases. The CDR3 consists of 19 residues. Germline values: CDR1 SGHRS, CDR2 YFSETQ. V shed 3 bases, J shed 1 base, and the junction held 10 bases outside the gene matches. The CDR3: CASSYGLAGAVTAKNIQYF. CDR3 DNA: TGCGCCAGCAGCTACGGACTAGCGGGGGCCGTAACGGCCAAAAACATTCAGTACTTC.

This chain links TRBV2 with TRBJ2-7; possibly TRBD2 for D (7 bases). Germline assignment: CDR1 SNHLY and CDR2 FYNNEI. The CDR3 runs 15 residues. Trimming pared 1 base from V and 2 bases from J, leaving 12 bases between. The CDR3 DNA is TGTGCCAGCAGTGAAGGACGGGGGGCTCCCTACGAGCAGTACTTC. The encoded protein is CASSEGRGAPYEQYF.

The chain is built from TRBV19 and TRBJ1-2, with D unclear. The V and J ends lost 3 bases and 7 bases respectively, with 15 bases between them. This CDR3 region has 14 residues. The germline CDR1 and CDR2 sequences are LNHDA and SQIVND (reference sequence). CDR3 sequence: CASSISGITGGYTF. For the CDR3, the DNA is TGTGCCAGTAGTATTTCCGGGATCACGGGTGGCTACACCTTC.

This rearrangement joins TRBV6-5 to TRBJ1-4; D is perhaps TRBD1 (5 bases). V was clipped by 6 bases and J by 11 bases, with 13 bases between them. Germline V gene data show CDR1 as MNHEY and CDR2 as SVGAGI. This CDR3 region has 12 residues. CDR3 sequence reads: CASRRGEEKLFF. The CDR3 DNA sequence: TGTGCCAGCAGAAGAGGGGAGGAGAAACTGTTTTTT.

The rearrangement joins TRBV15 to TRBJ2-2, with unresolved D. Germline loops: CDR1 LNHNV, CDR2 YYDKDF (reference sequence). Trimming shortened V by 0 bases and J by 5 bases, and 16 bases separated the two germline ends. This CDR3 comprises 17 residues. The DNA of the CDR3 is TGTGCCACCAGCAGAGATTGGCCTCATCCCTTGACCGGGGAGCTGTTTTTT. As protein: CATSRDWPHPLTGELFF. Supplemented by reference TRBV15 and TRBJ2-2, the full variable domain reads DAMVIQNPRYQVTQFGKPVTLSCSQTLNHNVMYWYQQKSSQAPKLLFHYYDKDFNNEADTPDNFQSRRPNTSFCFLDIRSPGLGDTAMYLCATSRDWPHPLTGELFFGEGSRLTVL.

This clone came up once. The chain links TRBV4-2 to TRBJ2-7; 10 bases are a match to TRBD2. The CDR3 spans 16 residues. J gave up 7 bases and V 4 bases, and 13 bases lay outside the gene matches. Germline loops: CDR1 LGHNA, CDR2 YNFKEQ. CDR3 in amino acids: CASSPALAGGGMEQYF. Here the CDR3 DNA reads TGTGCCAGCAGCCCTGCTTTAGCGGGGGGCGGGATGGAGCAGTACTTC.

This chain connects TRBV9 to TRBJ1-6; TRBD1 agrees at 8 bases. The CDR3 has 14 amino acids. The germline gives CDR1 SGDLS, CDR2 YYNGEE. V shed 1 base and J 10 bases; nucleotides not matched to a gene: 4. CDR3 nucleotide sequence: TGTGCCAGCAGCGTACAGGGGGCAGAATCACCCCTCCACTTT. Translation: CASSVQGAESPLHF. The full variable domain, its missing parts supplied by reference TRBV9 and TRBJ1-6, is DSGVTQTPKHLITATGQRVTLRCSPRSGDLSVYWYQQSLDQGLQFLIQYYNGEERAKGNILERFSAQQFPDLHSELNLSSLELGDSALYFCASSVQGAESPLHFGNGTRLTVT.

V usage is TRBV5-1 and J usage is TRBJ2-3, with a weak D call TRBD1 (6 bases). CDR3 size: 14 residues. Trimming removed 5 bases at V and 3 bases at J, with 13 bases between. Germline loops: CDR1 SGHRS, CDR2 YFSETQ. CDR3 protein: CASRSRGATDTQYF. CDR3 DNA sequence: TGCGCCAGCAGGAGCAGGGGAGCGACAGATACGCAGTATTTT.

V gene TRBV4-1 combines with J gene TRBJ1-1, with 7 bases lining up with TRBD1. Per the germline V gene, CDR1 is MGHRA and CDR2 is YSYEKL. After removal of 4 bases from V and 0 bases from J, the junction contained 2 bases not matched to a gene. The length of the CDR3 is 14 residues. The CDR3 DNA reads TGCGCCAGCAGCCGGGGACAGATGAACACTGAAGCTTTCTTT. This gives the protein CASSRGQMNTEAFF.

The chain recombines TRBV27 with TRBJ2-7; 11 nucleotides agree with TRBD1. This CDR3 has 15 amino acids. Germline V CDR1 and CDR2: MNHEY, SMNVEV (reference sequence). V lost 4 bases and J lost 4; bases outside the gene matches: 6. The CDR3 nucleotides are TGTGCCAGCAGTTATCCGGGACAGGGGGTTTACGAGCAGTACTTC. It translates to CASSYPGQGVYEQYF.

The gene calls are TRBV4-1 and TRBJ2-1, with TRBD2 matching over 7 bases. Unmatched junction bases numbered 11, after V lost 5 bases and J lost 7 bases. Germline CDR1 is MGHRA and CDR2 is YSYEKL. The CDR3 length is 15 residues. CDR3 residues: CASSSPGGKFNEQFF. Written as DNA, the CDR3 is TGCGCCAGCAGCTCACCGGGGGGAAAGTTTAATGAGCAGTTCTTC.

This chain links TRBV6-5 with TRBJ1-1; possibly TRBD1 for D (6 bases). The CDR3 extends over 15 amino acids. Per the germline V gene, CDR1 is MNHEY and CDR2 is SVGAGI. V lost 0 bases and J 1 base, leaving 9 bases between the germline ends. CDR3 sequence: CASSYSNRANTEAFF. The DNA of the CDR3 is TGTGCCAGCAGTTACTCGAACAGGGCGAACACTGAAGCTTTCTTT.

V usage is TRBV5-1 and J usage is TRBJ1-2; 7 bases are shared with TRBD1. V lost 4 bases, J lost 0 bases, and 9 bases stayed unmatched. Germline V gives CDR1 SGHRS, CDR2 YFSETQ. This CDR3 has 16 amino acids. The CDR3 DNA sequence: TGCGCCAGCAGCGCCGCTGGGGGGACAGCTAACTATGGCTACACCTTC. Protein sequence: CASSAAGGTANYGYTF.

The chain couples TRBV9 to TRBJ1-2, with TRBD1 as a possible D gene (5 bases). Deletions cut 3 bases from V and 0 bases from J, with 9 bases between. In germline, CDR1 is SGDLS, CDR2 YYNGEE. This CDR3 is 14 amino acids long. The CDR3 DNA follows: TGTGCCAGCAGCGGACAGATTTCTAACTATGGCTACACCTTC. Encoded protein: CASSGQISNYGYTF.

This clone was observed once. The chain is built from TRBV27 and TRBJ2-7; D remains ambiguous. Germline CDR1 is MNHEY and CDR2 is SMNVEV (reference sequence). CDR3 length: 13 amino acids. V lost 3 bases and J lost 0, with 6 bases in between. CDR3: CASSLSVSYEQYF. CDR3 coding DNA: TGTGCCAGCAGTTTGAGCGTCTCCTACGAGCAGTACTTC.

In nucleotides, the CDR3 is TGTGCCACCCGTCAGGGCAATGAAAAACTGTTTTTT. It codes for CATRQGNEKLFF. The J gene is TRBJ1-4, the V gene TRBV18, with a weak D call TRBD1 (5 bases). The CDR3 totals 12 residues. Per the germline V gene, CDR1 is KGHSH and CDR2 is LQKENI. V was trimmed by 10 bases and J by 5 bases, leaving 11 bases between them. The whole variable domain, filled in from reference TRBV18 and TRBJ1-4, reads NAGVMQNPRHLVRRRGQEARLRCSPMKGHSHVYWYRQLPEEGLKFMVYLQKENIIDESGMPKERFSAEFPKEGPSILRIQQVVRGDSAAYFCATRQGNEKLFFGSGTQLSVL.

The chain links TRBV5-6 to TRBJ2-7; TRBD1 agrees at 10 bases. The CDR3 is made up of 14 amino acids. V trimming: 3 bases; J trimming: 6 bases; junction bases outside the gene matches: 6. Germline V gives CDR1 SGHDT, CDR2 YYEEEE. CDR3 coding DNA: TGTGCCAGCAGCTCCGGGACAGGGGTAAGCGAGCAGTACTTC. Protein product: CASSSGTGVSEQYF.

The V gene is TRBV6-5, the J gene TRBJ1-5; D might be TRBD1 (6 bases). V lost 0 bases to trimming and J lost 9 bases, with 18 bases between them. Looked up from germline, CDR1 is MNHEY and CDR2 is SVGAGI. The CDR3 is 16 residues long. CDR3: CASSYSVGTPGWPQHF. As DNA, the CDR3 is TGTGCCAGCAGTTACTCGGTCGGGACACCGGGGTGGCCCCAGCATTTT.